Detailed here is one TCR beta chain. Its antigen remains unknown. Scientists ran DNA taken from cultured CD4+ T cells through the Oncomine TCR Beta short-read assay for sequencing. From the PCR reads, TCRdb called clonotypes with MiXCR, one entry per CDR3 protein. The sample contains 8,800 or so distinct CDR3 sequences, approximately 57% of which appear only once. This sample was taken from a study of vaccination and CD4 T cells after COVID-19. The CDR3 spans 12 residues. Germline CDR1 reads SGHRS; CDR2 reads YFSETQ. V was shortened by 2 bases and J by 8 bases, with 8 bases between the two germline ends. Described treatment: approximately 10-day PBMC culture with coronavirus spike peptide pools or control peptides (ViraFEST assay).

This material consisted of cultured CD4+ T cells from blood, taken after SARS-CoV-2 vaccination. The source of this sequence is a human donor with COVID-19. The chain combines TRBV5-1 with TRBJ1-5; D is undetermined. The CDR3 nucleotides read TGCGCCAGCAGCTTAACCGGGGAGCCCCAGCATTTT. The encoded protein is CASSLTGEPQHF.